What follows is one TCR beta chain and its context. Its target is unknown. The PCR employed 60 Vbeta primers together with 13 Jbeta primers. The data were produced by immunoSEQ multiplex PCR, yet TCRdb's version contains in-frame clones alone and is incomplete. The table has a few hundred thousand clones, 60% to 80% seen once. This specimen comes from a study of cytomegalovirus exposure and HLA in healthy donors. Study-level points and caveats: According to a later analysis, most TCR beta chains associated with CMV appeared HLA-restricted. Differences between HLA loci emerged in a later analysis of TCR association rates, with DRB1 most and HLA-C fewest. The Asian-associated ancestry cluster reportedly had fewer N-insertions than the roughly 670-donor mean in a later analysis. There were approximately 150 TCR beta chains listed as cytomegalovirus-associated.

Germline V gives CDR1 MGHRA, CDR2 YSYEKL. V shed 0 bases, J shed 3 bases, and the junction held 5 bases outside the gene matches. CDR3 size: 17 residues. The material sequenced was PBMCs. The sequence derives from a man between 18 and 35 years old in good health and CMV-seronegative. This chain joins TRBV4-1 and TRBJ2-2, with TRBD2 identical over 9 bases. In nucleotides, the CDR3 is TGCGCCAGCAGCCAAGAGAGAACTAGCGGGTACACCGGGGAGCTGTTTTTT. Its translation: CASSQERTSGYTGELFF.